Given below is one TCR beta chain in context. Antigen specificity is unknown. This CDR3 is built from 12 residues. Germline CDR1 is SEHNR and CDR2 is FQNEAQ (reference sequence). Trimming cost V 7 bases and J 5 bases, with 11 bases left between them. Vbeta (60) and Jbeta (13) primers were used in the PCR. This table comes from immunoSEQ multiplex PCR, and its TCRdb copy is limited to in-frame clones, with some not included. The table has 200,000 or so clones, 78% seen once. The record originates from a study of cytomegalovirus exposure and HLA in healthy donors. On the study more broadly: Early released data comprised about 90 million unique TCRs from HLA-typed donors.

Study-wide points: The study put roughly 160 TCR beta chains on its list as cytomegalovirus-associated. In a later analysis, donors in an Asian-associated ancestry cluster reportedly had fewer N-insertions in productive TCRs than the cohort mean.

The V gene is TRBV7-9, the J gene TRBJ1-1, with D unclear. The sample was PBMCs. The sequence was collected from a woman aged 30 to 39 in good health and CMV-seropositive. Here the CDR3 DNA reads TGTGCCAGCATTGTTGGAGGAACTGAAGCTTTCTTT. Amino acids: CASIVGGTEAFF.